This T cell receptor beta chain is drawn from a study of blood T cell repertoires in COVID-19. As for the study in general: Collection of acute and convalescent COVID-19 samples took place in the United States, Italy and Spain. T cells, B-cell-depleted T cells, or PBMCs supplied cDNA or gDNA.

As processed by the authors: Estimation of nucleated cell counts was performed using reference gene primer amplification. Assay used: immunoSEQ multiplex PCR; TCRdb lists only in-frame clones, some missing. V, J and clone size are those of that table, while D and trimming were read from the DNA. The sample has 250,000 to 300,000 clones, 80% to 90% seen once. Germline CDR1 and CDR2: ENHRY and SYGVKD. The CDR3 runs 15 residues. V shed 0 bases and J 9 bases; nucleotides not matched to a gene: 8. The specimen was peripheral blood. The V and J genes are TRBV10-3 and TRBJ2-4; the match to TRBD2 covers 7 bases. The TCR originated in a woman between 65 and 79 years old with acute or convalescent COVID-19. CDR3 residues: CAISESYGGNSIQYF. DNA of the CDR3: TGTGCCATCAGTGAGTCGTACGGGGGGAACAGCATTCAGTACTTC.